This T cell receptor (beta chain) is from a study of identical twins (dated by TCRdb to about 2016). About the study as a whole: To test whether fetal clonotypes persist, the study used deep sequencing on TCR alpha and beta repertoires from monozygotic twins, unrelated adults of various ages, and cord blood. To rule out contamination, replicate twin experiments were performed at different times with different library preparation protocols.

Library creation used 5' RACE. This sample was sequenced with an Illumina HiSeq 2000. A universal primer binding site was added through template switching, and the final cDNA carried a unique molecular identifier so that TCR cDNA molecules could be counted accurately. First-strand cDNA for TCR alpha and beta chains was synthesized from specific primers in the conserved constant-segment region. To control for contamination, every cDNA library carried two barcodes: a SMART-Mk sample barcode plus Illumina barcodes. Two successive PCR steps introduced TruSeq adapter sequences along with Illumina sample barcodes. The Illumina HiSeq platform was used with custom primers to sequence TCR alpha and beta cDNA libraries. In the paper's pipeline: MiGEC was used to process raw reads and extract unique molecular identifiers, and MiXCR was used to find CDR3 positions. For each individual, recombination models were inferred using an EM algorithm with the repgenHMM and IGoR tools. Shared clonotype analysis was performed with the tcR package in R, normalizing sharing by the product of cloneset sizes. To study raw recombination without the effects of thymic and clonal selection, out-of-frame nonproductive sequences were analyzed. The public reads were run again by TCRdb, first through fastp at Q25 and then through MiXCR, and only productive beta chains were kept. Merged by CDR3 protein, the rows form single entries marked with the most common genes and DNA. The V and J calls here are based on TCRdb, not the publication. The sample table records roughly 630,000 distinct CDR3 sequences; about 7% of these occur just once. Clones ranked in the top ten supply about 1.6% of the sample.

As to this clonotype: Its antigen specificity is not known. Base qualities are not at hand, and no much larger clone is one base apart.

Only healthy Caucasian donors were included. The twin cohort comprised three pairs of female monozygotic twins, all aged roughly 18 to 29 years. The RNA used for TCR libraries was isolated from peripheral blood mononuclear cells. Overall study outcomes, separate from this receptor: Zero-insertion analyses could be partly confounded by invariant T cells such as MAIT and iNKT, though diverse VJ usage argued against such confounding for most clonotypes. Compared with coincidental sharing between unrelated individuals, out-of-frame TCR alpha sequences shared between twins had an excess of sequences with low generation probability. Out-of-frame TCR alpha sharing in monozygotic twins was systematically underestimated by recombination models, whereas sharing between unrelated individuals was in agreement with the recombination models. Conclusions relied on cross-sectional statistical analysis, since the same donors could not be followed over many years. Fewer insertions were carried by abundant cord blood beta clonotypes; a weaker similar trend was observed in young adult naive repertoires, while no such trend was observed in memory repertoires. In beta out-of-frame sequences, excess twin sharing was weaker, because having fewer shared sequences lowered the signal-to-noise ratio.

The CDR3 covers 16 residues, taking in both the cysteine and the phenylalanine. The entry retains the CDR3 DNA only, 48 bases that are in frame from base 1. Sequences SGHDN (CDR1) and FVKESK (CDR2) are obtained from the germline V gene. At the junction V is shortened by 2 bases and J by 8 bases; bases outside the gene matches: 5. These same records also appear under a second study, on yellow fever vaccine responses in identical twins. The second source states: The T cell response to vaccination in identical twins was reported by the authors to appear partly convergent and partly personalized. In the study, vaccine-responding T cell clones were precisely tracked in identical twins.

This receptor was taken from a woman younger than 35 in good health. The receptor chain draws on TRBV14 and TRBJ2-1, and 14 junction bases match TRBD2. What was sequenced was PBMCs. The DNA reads TGTGCCAGCAGCCAAAGACTAGCGGGAGGGTGGTATGAGCAGTTCTTC. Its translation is CASSQRLAGGWYEQFF.